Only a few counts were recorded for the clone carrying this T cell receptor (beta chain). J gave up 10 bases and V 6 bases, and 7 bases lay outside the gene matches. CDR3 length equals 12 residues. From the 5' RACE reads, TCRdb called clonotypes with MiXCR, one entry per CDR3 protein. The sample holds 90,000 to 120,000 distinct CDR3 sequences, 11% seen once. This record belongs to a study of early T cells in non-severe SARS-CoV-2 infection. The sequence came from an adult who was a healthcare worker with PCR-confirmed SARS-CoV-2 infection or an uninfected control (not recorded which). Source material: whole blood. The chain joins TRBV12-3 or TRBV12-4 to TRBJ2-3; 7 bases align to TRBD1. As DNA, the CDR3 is TGTGCCAGCAGCCCCGACAGGGTTTCGCAGTATTTT. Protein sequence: CASSPDRVSQYF.